This TCR beta chain originates from a study of glioma-infiltrating T cells after dendritic cell vaccination. Looking at the study overall: Treatment, given 2003 to 2012, was autologous tumor lysate-pulsed dendritic cell vaccination. General study points: TCR clonality showed no direct relationship with survival.

With respect to this clone: The target antigen is unknown.

TCRB CDR3 was amplified from 2 ug genomic DNA or less. Here immunoSEQ multiplex PCR was the method, and the copy in TCRdb shows in-frame clones only, minus some. The sample yields roughly 60,000 clones, 70% to 90% seen once. Stated time point: after dendritic cell vaccination, including at tumor progression/relapse. Patients had residual fresh-frozen tumor tissue and more than two years of survival data. The sequence was collected from a human donor with glioblastoma. The sequenced sample was blood, obtained after dendritic cell vaccination.

The CDR3 protein is CASSLDASGGTDTQYF. The DNA of the CDR3 is TGCGCCAGCAGCTTGGATGCTAGCGGGGGCACAGATACGCAGTATTTT. The chain joins TRBV5-1 to TRBJ2-3, with TRBD2 identical over 9 bases. V was clipped by 0 bases and J by 1 base; unmatched bases: 3. Germline assignment: CDR1 SGHRS and CDR2 YFSETQ. The CDR3 is 16 amino acids.